The present entry profiles one TCR beta chain with its context. The CDR3 contains 16 residues. V shed 2 bases and J shed 3 bases, with 13 bases lying between them. Germline CDR1 reads MNHNS; CDR2 reads SASEGT. This record belongs to a study of blood T cell repertoires in COVID-19. As for the study in general: Samples of COVID-19 (acute and convalescent) were obtained from the United States, Italy and Spain. Sources were T cells, B-cell-depleted T cells, or PBMCs; the material itself was cDNA or gDNA.

Original data processing: Scientists estimated how many nucleated cells there were by amplifying reference gene primers. Produced via immunoSEQ multiplex PCR; TCRdb's table is partial and in-frame only. V, J and clone size were drawn from that table, and D and trimming were deduced from the DNA. The sample shows approximately 210,000 clones, 82% of them seen only once. The TCR was taken from a woman aged 80 or over with acute or convalescent COVID-19. The genes are TRBV6-1 and TRBJ2-2; D is possibly TRBD1 (5 bases). Sample: peripheral blood. The CDR3 DNA reads TGTGCCAGCAGTGAACGACAGATTGCGGACACCGGGGAGCTGTTTTTT. Encoded protein: CASSERQIADTGELFF.